Described below is a single TCR beta chain sequence and its context. This record comes from a study of blood T cell repertoires in COVID-19. Looking at the study overall: Sources were T cells, B-cell-depleted T cells, or PBMCs; the material itself was cDNA or gDNA.

CDR3 size: 15 residues. V was clipped by 0 bases and J by 4 bases; unmatched bases: 4. Germline V CDR1 and CDR2: SGHRS, YFSETQ. TCRdb's table, derived via immunoSEQ multiplex PCR, lists solely in-frame clones and lacks some. The data contain approximately 92,000 clones, 85% of them singletons. The chain combines TRBV5-1 with TRBJ1-5; 7 bases align to TRBD1. The clonotype originates from a man aged 50 to 60 with acute or convalescent COVID-19. Sequenced sample: peripheral blood. The CDR3 spells CASSLGGTVNQPQHF. CDR3 coding DNA: TGCGCCAGCAGCTTGGGCGGGACAGTGAATCAGCCCCAGCATTTT.